One sample yielded the 27 T cell receptor beta chains listed below, sequenced in a study of blood T cell repertoires in COVID-19. Produced via immunoSEQ multiplex PCR; TCRdb's table is partial and in-frame only. Among about 320,000 clones listed, roughly 87% were seen once. Sequencing was performed on PBMCs or T cells enriched from blood (not recorded which). The receptors were sampled from a woman between 18 and 30 years old who had recovered from COVID-19.

This chain uses TRBV5-5 with TRBJ1-1, with TRBD1 matching over 8 bases. Germline assignment: CDR1 SGHKS and CDR2 YYEKEE (reference sequence). There are 18 residues in the CDR3. The trim removed 2 bases at V and 1 base at J, leaving 13 bases unmatched. In nucleotides, the CDR3 is TGTGCCAGCAGCTTATACGGACTTCGACAGGGGAGGAACACTGAAGCTTTCTTT. This sequence encodes CASSLYGLRQGRNTEAFF.

The rearrangement links TRBV5-1 to TRBJ2-1; the D gene is possibly TRBD2 (5 bases). CDR3 length: 15 residues. Germline-derived CDR1 and CDR2 are SGHRS and YFSETQ. The V end was cut by 0 bases, the J end by 9 bases, with 16 bases between. The CDR3 loop is CASSLEWASRGEQFF. CDR3 nucleotides: TGCGCCAGCAGCTTGGAATGGGCCAGCCGGGGTGAGCAGTTCTTC.

The rearrangement links TRBV7-3 to TRBJ2-2; tentatively, D is TRBD1 (5 bases). CDR3 length equals 16 residues. The V end was cut by 6 bases, the J end by 4 bases, with 18 bases between. The germline gives CDR1 SGHTA, CDR2 FQGTGA. The CDR3: CASRPAGLLSTGELFF. The CDR3 nucleotides read TGTGCCAGCAGGCCGGCAGGGCTCCTAAGCACCGGGGAGCTGTTTTTT. The full variable domain, in which reference TRBV7-3 and TRBJ2-2 provide the parts outside the CDR3, is GAGVSQTPSNKVTEKGKYVELRCDPISGHTALYWYRQSLGQGPEFLIYFQGTGAADDSGLPNDRFFAVRPEGSVSTLKIQRTERGDSAVYLCASRPAGLLSTGELFFGEGSRLTVL.

This clone has just a few counts. This chain uses TRBV7-9 with TRBJ1-2, with D perhaps matching TRBD1 (5 bases). Germline CDR1 reads SEHNR; CDR2 reads FQNEAQ (reference sequence). The V and J ends lost 1 base and 5 bases respectively, with 11 bases between them. The CDR3 is 14 residues long. CDR3 region: CASSLVGEGYGYTF. The CDR3 DNA reads TGTGCCAGCAGCTTAGTAGGGGAAGGGTATGGCTACACCTTC.

The CDR3 DNA reads TGTGCCAGCAGCGGACGGACAGGCCACAATGAGCAGTTCTTC. As protein: CASSGRTGHNEQFF. This rearrangement joins TRBV5-4 to TRBJ2-1; 7 bases map to TRBD1. Germline CDR1 and CDR2: SGHNT and YYREEE (reference sequence). The V and J ends lost 4 bases and 5 bases, in that order; junction bases with no gene match: 6. This CDR3 has 14 residues. Combining the CDR3 with reference TRBV5-4 and TRBJ2-1 gives the whole variable domain ETGVTQSPTHLIKTRGQQVTLRCSSQSGHNTVSWYQQALGQGPQFIFQYYREEENGRGNFPPRFSGLQFPNYSSELNVNALELDDSALYLCASSGRTGHNEQFFGPGTRLTVL.

This clone was picked up one time. V and J are TRBV11-3 and TRBJ2-7, with D possibly being TRBD2 (6 bases). Germline CDR1 reads SGHNT; CDR2 reads YENEEA. V dropped 1 base and J dropped 3 bases, with 13 bases sitting between them. The CDR3 loop spans 15 amino acids. The CDR3 nucleotides read TGTGCCAGCAGCTTAGGTCCACTAGCCGTCTACGAGCAGTACTTC. Translating gives CASSLGPLAVYEQYF.

The chain employs TRBV5-1 and TRBJ1-1, with D perhaps TRBD1 (6 bases). The CDR3 has 16 residues. V was shortened by 4 bases and J by 0 bases, with 16 bases between the two germline ends. Germline CDR1 SGHRS, CDR2 YFSETQ. CDR3 DNA: TGCGCCAGCAGCAAAACAGGGTTCGGTGTGAACACTGAAGCTTTCTTT. This translates into CASSKTGFGVNTEAFF.

This clone was picked up a small number of times. The chain is built from TRBV28 and TRBJ2-5, with TRBD2 matching 12 bases. Germline V gene lookup returns CDR1 MDHEN and CDR2 SYDVKM. With 10 bases clipped from V and 1 base from J, the junction kept 7 bases outside the gene matches. The CDR3 length is 15 residues. The CDR3, as DNA: TGTGCCATCACAACTAGCGGGAGGCTCCAAGAGACCCAGTACTTC. This sequence encodes CAITTSGRLQETQYF.

The chain employs TRBV18 and TRBJ2-7; D is uncertain. Germline V gene lookup returns CDR1 KGHSH and CDR2 LQKENI. V was pared by 6 bases and J by 5 bases, with 17 bases between. This CDR3 has 14 residues. CDR3 in amino acids: CASSRGSGEDEQYF. The CDR3 DNA follows: TGTGCCAGCTCCCGCGGTTCCGGCGAGGACGAGCAGTACTTC. Variable domain in full (rest from reference TRBV18 and TRBJ2-7): NAGVMQNPRHLVRRRGQEARLRCSPMKGHSHVYWYRQLPEEGLKFMVYLQKENIIDESGMPKERFSAEFPKEGPSILRIQQVVRGDSAAYFCASSRGSGEDEQYFGPGTRLTVT.

The rearrangement joins TRBV6-1 to TRBJ1-2; possibly TRBD1 for D (6 bases). The CDR3 extends over 13 amino acids. The V end was cut by 6 bases, the J end by 4 bases, with 12 bases between. The germline gives CDR1 MNHNS, CDR2 SASEGT. CDR3 nucleotides: TGTGCCAGCAGCCCCGGACAGCTCTATGGCTACACCTTC. Translating gives CASSPGQLYGYTF.

The genes are TRBV19 and TRBJ2-1, with D perhaps TRBD1 (5 bases). CDR1 and CDR2 from the germline V gene are LNHDA and SQIVND (reference sequence). This CDR3 comprises 14 residues. The V and J ends lost 4 bases and 4 bases respectively, with 11 bases between them. The CDR3 region has the DNA TGTGCCAGTAGTACAGGGTCGGCTTACAATGAGCAGTTCTTC. Translation gives CASSTGSAYNEQFF.

The chain uses TRBV6-2 or TRBV6-3 and TRBJ2-1, with D tentatively TRBD2 (6 bases). CDR1 is MNHEY, CDR2 SVGEGT, per germline. The CDR3 runs 16 residues. V was shortened by 2 bases and J by 5 bases, with 16 bases between the two germline ends. The CDR3 DNA reads TGTGCCAGCAGTTACGATGGAGGGCGGGCGGACAATGAGCAGTTCTTC. Protein product: CASSYDGGRADNEQFF.

The chain joins TRBV10-3 to TRBJ2-1; possible D gene TRBD1, 5 bases. CDR3 length: 15 amino acids. The V end lost 6 bases, the J end lost 5 bases, and 17 bases lay between the germline ends. The V gene's germline CDR1 is ENHRY and CDR2 SYGVKD. The DNA for the CDR3 is TGTGCCATCAGCCAGACAGCCCTTTCAAACAATGAGCAGTTCTTC. It is translated as CAISQTALSNNEQFF.

The V gene is TRBV5-4, the J gene TRBJ2-7; TRBD1 agrees at 9 bases. Germline V gives CDR1 SGHNT, CDR2 YYREEE (reference sequence). This CDR3 is built from 15 residues. V trimming: 5 bases; J trimming: 1 base; junction bases outside the gene matches: 7. The CDR3 region is CASSQTGGGSYEQYF. The CDR3 DNA reads TGTGCCAGCAGTCAGACAGGGGGTGGTTCCTACGAGCAGTACTTC.

The chain joins TRBV15 to TRBJ1-2; D ambiguous. The CDR3 covers 14 residues. The V end lost 0 bases, the J end lost 7 bases, and 12 bases lay between the germline ends. Germline CDR1 is LNHNV and CDR2 is YYDKDF (reference sequence). Here the CDR3 reads CATSRDISVAGYTF. DNA for the CDR3: TGTGCCACCAGCAGAGATATATCCGTGGCTGGCTACACCTTC.

The chain recombines TRBV9 with TRBJ1-2, with a weak D call TRBD1 (5 bases). The CDR3 loop spans 15 amino acids. The germline V gene has CDR1 SGDLS and CDR2 YYNGEE. Trimming left V 0 bases short and J 6 bases short, with 15 bases between. CDR3 loop: CASSVALGRAHGYTF. As DNA, the CDR3 is TGTGCCAGCAGCGTAGCTCTGGGCAGGGCGCATGGCTACACCTTC.

The V gene is TRBV3-1 (or the pseudogene TRBV3-2), the J gene TRBJ2-7, with 9 positions matching TRBD1. The CDR3 spans 15 residues. The junction had 6 bases not matched to a gene; V was cut back by 2 bases and J by 4 bases. From germline, CDR1 is LGHDT and CDR2 YNNKEL (reference sequence). The CDR3, as DNA: TGTGCCAGCAGCCAACCCGGGACAGGGCCATACGAGCAGTACTTC. It is translated as CASSQPGTGPYEQYF.

This chain joins TRBV7-7 and TRBJ1-4; D not certain. Trimming pared 5 bases from V and 5 bases from J, leaving 9 bases between. This CDR3 is 13 amino acids long. The germline V gene has CDR1 SSHAT and CDR2 FNYEAQ (reference sequence). CDR3 in amino acids: CASSPGLNEKLFF. CDR3 bases: TGTGCCAGCAGCCCCGGGTTAAATGAAAAACTGTTTTTT. The full variable domain, rest sourced from reference TRBV7-7 and TRBJ1-4, is GAGVSQSPRYKVTKRGQDVTLRCDPISSHATLYWYQQALGQGPEFLTYFNYEAQPDKSGLPSDRFSAERPEGSISTLTIQRTEQRDSAMYRCASSPGLNEKLFFGSGTQLSVL.

The chain couples TRBV2 to TRBJ1-6, with D tentatively TRBD1 (5 bases). Trimming took 9 bases from V and 7 from J, leaving 19 bases between them. CDR3 size: 15 residues. Germline V lookup: CDR1 SNHLY, CDR2 FYNNEI. CDR3: CARQISARGNSPLHF. CDR3 nucleotide sequence: TGTGCCAGACAAATTAGCGCCCGGGGGAATTCACCCCTCCACTTT.

This clone was detected once. The chain combines TRBV6-1 with TRBJ1-1; D not certain. The germline V gene encodes CDR1 MNHNS and CDR2 SASEGT. Trimming pared 0 bases from V and 0 bases from J, leaving 14 bases between. This CDR3 has 17 residues. CDR3 in DNA: TGTGCCAGCAGTGAAGCGCTCCCTACGATCCTGAACACTGAAGCTTTCTTT. It specifies CASSEALPTILNTEAFF.

This chain connects TRBV9 to TRBJ2-3; D may be TRBD1 (6 bases). Germline V gives CDR1 SGDLS, CDR2 YYNGEE. The CDR3 spans 14 residues. Deletions cut 6 bases from V and 2 bases from J, with 13 bases between. As DNA, the CDR3 is TGTGCCAGCACCTTGGACAGTAACACAGATACGCAGTATTTT. This gives the protein CASTLDSNTDTQYF.

This chain uses TRBV5-1 with TRBJ2-1; 10 bases fit TRBD2. The CDR3 loop spans 15 amino acids. Germline lookup yields CDR1 SGHRS and CDR2 YFSETQ. V shed 2 bases and J 5 bases; nucleotides not matched to a gene: 4. The CDR3 bases are TGCGCCAGCAGCTTTGGACTAGCGGAGAACAATGAGCAGTTCTTC. This encodes CASSFGLAENNEQFF.

The chain employs TRBV19 and TRBJ2-3; tentative D call: TRBD1 (6 bases). Between the trimmed V and J ends, which lost 0 bases and 6 bases, there was a span of 16 bases. Germline CDR1 is LNHDA and CDR2 is SQIVND (reference sequence). The CDR3 is made up of 16 amino acids. In DNA form, the CDR3 reads TGTGCCAGTAGTATAGATGGGGGCCGAACGAGGGATACGCAGTATTTT. It is translated as CASSIDGGRTRDTQYF.

This rearrangement joins TRBV7-8 to TRBJ1-2; 10 bases are a match to TRBD1. The germline CDR1 and CDR2 sequences are SGHVS and FQNEAQ. The CDR3 loop spans 13 amino acids. Germline trimming cut 5 bases from V and 8 bases from J; bases unmatched to any gene: 5. The CDR3 protein is CASSRDRGGGYTF. CDR3 sequence (DNA): TGTGCCAGCAGCCGGGACAGGGGTGGAGGCTACACCTTC.

The V and J genes are TRBV19 and TRBJ1-1; D perhaps matches TRBD1 (5 bases). V lost 6 bases and J lost 4, with 12 bases in between. Looked up from germline, CDR1 is LNHDA and CDR2 is SQIVND (reference sequence). The CDR3 runs to 13 residues. The CDR3 reads CASSWGEGTEAFF. CDR3 sequence (DNA): TGTGCCAGTAGCTGGGGGGAGGGCACTGAAGCTTTCTTT.

This clone appeared a single time. This chain uses TRBV5-1 with TRBJ1-4, with D possibly being TRBD1 (6 bases). V was trimmed by 4 bases and J by 4 bases, leaving 11 bases between them. Germline V CDR1 and CDR2: SGHRS, YFSETQ. The CDR3 loop spans 14 amino acids. The chain's CDR3 is CASSEDRDNEKLFF. The CDR3 region has the DNA TGCGCCAGCAGCGAGGACAGAGATAATGAAAAACTGTTTTTT.

V gene TRBV5-1 combines with J gene TRBJ1-3, with 9 bases that match TRBD1. Looked up from germline, CDR1 is SGHRS and CDR2 is YFSETQ. V was clipped by 0 bases and J by 3 bases; unmatched bases: 10. This CDR3 comprises 18 residues. The CDR3 DNA reads TGCGCCAGCAGCTTGGACCGACAGGGGGGAATCAATGGAAACACCATATATTTT. Protein: CASSLDRQGGINGNTIYF. Looking up the rest from reference TRBV5-1 and TRBJ1-3 gives the full variable domain: KAGVTQTPRYLIKTRGQQVTLSCSPISGHRSVSWYQQTPGQGLQFLFEYFSETQRNKGNFPGRFSGRQFSNSRSEMNVSTLELGDSALYLCASSLDRQGGINGNTIYFGEGSWLTVV.